This T cell receptor beta chain was recovered during a study of shared clonotypes between healthy human individuals. Libraries were prepared by immunoSEQ multiplex PCR; TCRdb keeps only in-frame clonotypes and omits some of them. There are 1,400,000 or so clones in the sample; 98% occur only once, and 0.36% lies in the top ten. As regards this clone: The antigen remains unidentified.

Study-wide findings and caveats: Naive subsets generally had larger estimated richness than memory subsets.

Sequencing was done on a sample of naive CD4+ T cells sorted from blood. The subset: CD45RA+ positively selected. The sequence came from a young man in good health.

As DNA, the CDR3 is TGTGCCAGCAGTCCGACGGAGATCTATGGCTACACCTTC. Amino acid sequence: CASSPTEIYGYTF. The V gene is TRBV28, the J gene TRBJ1-2; no definite D call. V shed 5 bases and J shed 4 bases, with 11 bases lying between them. Germline CDR1 is MDHEN and CDR2 is SYDVKM. The CDR3 has 13 amino acids.